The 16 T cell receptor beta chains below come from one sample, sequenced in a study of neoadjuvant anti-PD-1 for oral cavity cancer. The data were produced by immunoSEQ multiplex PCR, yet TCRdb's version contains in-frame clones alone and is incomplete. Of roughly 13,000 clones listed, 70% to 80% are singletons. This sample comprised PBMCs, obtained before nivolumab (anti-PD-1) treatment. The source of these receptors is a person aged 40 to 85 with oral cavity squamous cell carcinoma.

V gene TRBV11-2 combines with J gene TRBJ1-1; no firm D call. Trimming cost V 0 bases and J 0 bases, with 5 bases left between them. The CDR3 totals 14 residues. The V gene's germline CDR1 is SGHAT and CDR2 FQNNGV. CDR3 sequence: CASSLEAMNTEAFF. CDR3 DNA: TGTGCCAGCAGCTTAGAGGCTATGAACACTGAAGCTTTCTTT. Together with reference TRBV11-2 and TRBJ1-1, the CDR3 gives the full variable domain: EAGVAQSPRYKIIEKRQSVAFWCNPISGHATLYWYQQILGQGPKLLIQFQNNGVVDDSQLPKDRFSAERLKGVDSTLKIQPAKLEDSAVYLCASSLEAMNTEAFFGQGTRLTVV.

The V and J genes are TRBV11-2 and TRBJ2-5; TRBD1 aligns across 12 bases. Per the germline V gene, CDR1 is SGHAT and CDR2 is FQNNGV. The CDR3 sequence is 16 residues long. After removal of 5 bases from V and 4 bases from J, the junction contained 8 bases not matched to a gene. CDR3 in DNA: TGTGCCAGCAGCAAGGCCGGGACAGGGGGCCGAGAGACCCAGTACTTC. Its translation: CASSKAGTGGRETQYF.

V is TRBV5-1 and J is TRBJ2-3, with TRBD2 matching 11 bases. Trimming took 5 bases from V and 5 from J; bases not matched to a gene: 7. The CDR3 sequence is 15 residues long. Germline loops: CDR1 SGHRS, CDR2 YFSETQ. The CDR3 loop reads CASRVAGGPGDTQYF. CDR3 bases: TGCGCCAGCAGGGTAGCGGGAGGGCCTGGAGATACGCAGTATTTT.

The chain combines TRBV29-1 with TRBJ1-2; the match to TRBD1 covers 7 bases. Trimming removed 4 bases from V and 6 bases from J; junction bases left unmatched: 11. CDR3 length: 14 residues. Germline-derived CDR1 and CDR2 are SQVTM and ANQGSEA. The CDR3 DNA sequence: TGCAGCGTTGGCGACAGAGGGGGCCTGGATGGCTACACCTTC. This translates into CSVGDRGGLDGYTF.

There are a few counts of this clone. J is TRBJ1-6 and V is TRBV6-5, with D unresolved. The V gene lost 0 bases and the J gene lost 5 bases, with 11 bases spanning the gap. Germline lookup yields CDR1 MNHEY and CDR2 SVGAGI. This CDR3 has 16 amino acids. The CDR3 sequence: CASSYSSLRHNSPLHF. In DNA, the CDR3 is TGTGCCAGCAGTTACTCTTCTTTACGTCATAATTCACCCCTCCACTTT.

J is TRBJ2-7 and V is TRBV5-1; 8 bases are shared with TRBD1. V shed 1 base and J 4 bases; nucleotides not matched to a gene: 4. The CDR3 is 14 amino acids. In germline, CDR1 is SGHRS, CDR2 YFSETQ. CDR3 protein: CASSLTGGVYEQYF. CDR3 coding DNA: TGCGCCAGCAGCTTGACAGGGGGAGTTTACGAGCAGTACTTC.

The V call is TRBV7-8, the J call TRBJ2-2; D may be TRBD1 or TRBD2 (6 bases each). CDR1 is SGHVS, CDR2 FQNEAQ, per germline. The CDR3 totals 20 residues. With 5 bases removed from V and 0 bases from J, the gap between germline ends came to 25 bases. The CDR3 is CASSPYHNGGGRANTGELFF. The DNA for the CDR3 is TGTGCCAGCAGCCCCTATCACAACGGAGGGGGGAGAGCGAACACCGGGGAGCTGTTTTTT. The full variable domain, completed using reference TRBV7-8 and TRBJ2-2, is GAGVSQSPRYKVAKRGQDVALRCDPISGHVSLFWYQQALGQGPEFLTYFQNEAQLDKSGLPSDRFFAERPEGSVSTLKIQRTQQEDSAVYLCASSPYHNGGGRANTGELFFGEGSRLTVL.

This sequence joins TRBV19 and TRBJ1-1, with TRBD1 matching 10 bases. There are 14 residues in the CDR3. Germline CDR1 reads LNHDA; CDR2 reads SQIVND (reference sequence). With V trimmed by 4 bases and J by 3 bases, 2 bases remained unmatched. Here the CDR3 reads CASSTDRGYTEAFF. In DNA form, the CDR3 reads TGTGCCAGTAGTACGGACAGGGGGTACACTGAAGCTTTCTTT.

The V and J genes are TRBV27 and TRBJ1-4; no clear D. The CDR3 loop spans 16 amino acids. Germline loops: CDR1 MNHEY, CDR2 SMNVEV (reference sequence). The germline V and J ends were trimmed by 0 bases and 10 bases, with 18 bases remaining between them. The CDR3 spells CASSLSTGRKPTKLFF. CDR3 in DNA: TGTGCCAGCAGTTTATCTACCGGGAGAAAACCAACAAAACTGTTTTTT.

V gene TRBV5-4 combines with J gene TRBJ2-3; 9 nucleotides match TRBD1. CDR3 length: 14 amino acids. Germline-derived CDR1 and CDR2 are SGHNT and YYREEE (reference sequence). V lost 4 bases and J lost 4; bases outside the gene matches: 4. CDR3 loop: CASSVGTGPDTQYF. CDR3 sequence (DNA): TGTGCCAGCAGCGTTGGGACAGGGCCAGATACGCAGTATTTT.

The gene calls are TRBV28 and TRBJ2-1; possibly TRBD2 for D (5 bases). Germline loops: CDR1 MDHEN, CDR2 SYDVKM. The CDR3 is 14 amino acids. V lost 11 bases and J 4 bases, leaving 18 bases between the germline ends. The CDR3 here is CAARRRHPYNEQFF. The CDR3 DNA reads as TGTGCCGCAAGGAGGAGACATCCTTACAATGAGCAGTTCTTC.

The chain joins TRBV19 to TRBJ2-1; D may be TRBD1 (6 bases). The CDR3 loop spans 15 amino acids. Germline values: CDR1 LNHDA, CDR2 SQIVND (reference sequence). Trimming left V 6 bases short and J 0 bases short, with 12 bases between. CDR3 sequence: CASSPGVSSYNEQFF. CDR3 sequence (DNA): TGTGCCAGTAGCCCAGGGGTCAGCTCCTACAATGAGCAGTTCTTC. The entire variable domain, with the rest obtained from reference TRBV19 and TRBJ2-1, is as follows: DGGITQSPKYLFRKEGQNVTLSCEQNLNHDAMYWYRQDPGQGLRLIYYSQIVNDFQKGDIAEGYSVSREKKESFPLTVTSAQKNPTAFYLCASSPGVSSYNEQFFGPGTRLTVL.

The CDR3 protein is CSVTLAGVQYEQYF. CDR3 bases: TGCAGCGTGACTCTAGCGGGAGTTCAATACGAGCAGTACTTC. The V call is TRBV29-1, the J call TRBJ2-7, with 10 bases lining up with TRBD2. Unmatched junction bases numbered 9, after V lost 6 bases and J lost 4 bases. Germline loops: CDR1 SQVTM, CDR2 ANQGSEA. This CDR3 spans 14 amino acids.

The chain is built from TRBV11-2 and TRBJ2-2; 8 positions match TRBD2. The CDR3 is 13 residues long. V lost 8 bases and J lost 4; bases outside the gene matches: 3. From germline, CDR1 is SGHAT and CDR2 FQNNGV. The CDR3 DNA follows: TGTGCCAGCGAGCGGGGGCGCACCGGGGAGCTGTTTTTT. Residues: CASERGRTGELFF.

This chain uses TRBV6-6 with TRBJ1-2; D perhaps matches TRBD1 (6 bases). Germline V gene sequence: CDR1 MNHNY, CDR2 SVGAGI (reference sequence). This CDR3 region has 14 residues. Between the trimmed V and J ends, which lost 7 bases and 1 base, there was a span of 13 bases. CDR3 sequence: CASTFGQLNYGYTF. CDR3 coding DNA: TGTGCCAGCACTTTTGGACAGCTTAACTATGGCTACACCTTC.

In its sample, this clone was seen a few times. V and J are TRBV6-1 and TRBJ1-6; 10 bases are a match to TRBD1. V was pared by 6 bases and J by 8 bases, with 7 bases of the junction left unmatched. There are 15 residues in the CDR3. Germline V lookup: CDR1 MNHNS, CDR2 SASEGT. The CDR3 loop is CASRGWDRGDSPLHF. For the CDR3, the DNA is TGTGCCAGCAGGGGGTGGGACAGGGGTGATTCACCCCTCCACTTT.